This T cell receptor beta chain derives from a study of OX40 agonist ivuxolimab in advanced cancers. Germline V gives CDR1 SEHNR, CDR2 FQNEAQ (reference sequence). The ends lost 5 bases at V and 3 bases at J; junction bases unmatched: 11. The CDR3 covers 17 residues. The protocol was immunoSEQ multiplex PCR, while the TCRdb copy is restricted to in-frame clones and leaves out a portion. Of roughly 61,000 clones in the sample, around 90% were seen once. The source was CD4+ or CD8+ T cells sorted from blood, collected in a trial of the OX40 agonist ivuxolimab. The source of this sequence is an adult with an advanced solid tumor such as melanoma, head and neck, liver or kidney cancer. The gene calls are TRBV7-9 and TRBJ2-1; 9 positions agree with TRBD2. The chain's CDR3 is CASSLAWETSGYNEQFF. For the CDR3, the DNA is TGTGCCAGCAGCCTGGCGTGGGAGACTAGCGGCTACAATGAGCAGTTCTTC.